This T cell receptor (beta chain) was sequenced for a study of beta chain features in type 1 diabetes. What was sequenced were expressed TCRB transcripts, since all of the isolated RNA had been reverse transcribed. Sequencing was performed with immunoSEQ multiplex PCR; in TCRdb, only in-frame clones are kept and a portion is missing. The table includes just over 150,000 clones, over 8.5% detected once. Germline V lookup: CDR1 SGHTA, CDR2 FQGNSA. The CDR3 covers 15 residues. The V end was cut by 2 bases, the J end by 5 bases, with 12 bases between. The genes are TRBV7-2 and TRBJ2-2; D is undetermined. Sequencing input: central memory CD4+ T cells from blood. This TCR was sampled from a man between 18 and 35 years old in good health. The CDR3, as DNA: TGTGCCAGCAGCTTAACGAGTAAAGTAACCGGGGAGCTGTTTTTT. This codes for CASSLTSKVTGELFF.